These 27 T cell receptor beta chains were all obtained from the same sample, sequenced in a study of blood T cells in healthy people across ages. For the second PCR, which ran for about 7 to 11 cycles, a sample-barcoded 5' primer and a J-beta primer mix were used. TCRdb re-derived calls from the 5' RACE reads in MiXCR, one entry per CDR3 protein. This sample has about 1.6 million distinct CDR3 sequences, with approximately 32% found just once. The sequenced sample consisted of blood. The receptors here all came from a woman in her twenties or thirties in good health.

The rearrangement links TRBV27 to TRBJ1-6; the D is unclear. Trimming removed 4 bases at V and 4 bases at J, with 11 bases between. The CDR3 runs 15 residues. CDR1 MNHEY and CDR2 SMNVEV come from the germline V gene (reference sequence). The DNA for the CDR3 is TGTGCCAGCAGTTCTTGGACGGATTATAATTCACCCCTCCACTTT. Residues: CASSSWTDYNSPLHF.

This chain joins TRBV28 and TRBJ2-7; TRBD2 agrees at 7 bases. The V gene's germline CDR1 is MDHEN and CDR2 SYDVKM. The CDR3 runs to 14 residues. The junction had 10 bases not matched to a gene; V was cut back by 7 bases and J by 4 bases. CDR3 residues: CASNLAAPSYEQYF. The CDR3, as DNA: TGTGCCAGCAATCTAGCGGCCCCCTCGTACGAGCAGTACTTC.

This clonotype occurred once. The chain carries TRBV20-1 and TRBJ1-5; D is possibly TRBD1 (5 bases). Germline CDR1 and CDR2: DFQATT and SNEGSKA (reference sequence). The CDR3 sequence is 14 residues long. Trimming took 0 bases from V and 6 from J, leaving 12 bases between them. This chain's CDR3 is CSARDLWGSQPQHF. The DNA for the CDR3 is TGCAGTGCTAGAGATTTGTGGGGCTCTCAGCCCCAGCATTTT.

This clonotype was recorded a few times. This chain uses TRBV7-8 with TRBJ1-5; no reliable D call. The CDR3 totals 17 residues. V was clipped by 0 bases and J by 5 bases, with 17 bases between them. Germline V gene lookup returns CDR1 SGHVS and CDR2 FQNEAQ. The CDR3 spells CASSLAEGGLRDQPQHF. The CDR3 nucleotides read TGTGCCAGCAGCTTAGCAGAGGGAGGGTTGCGCGATCAGCCCCAGCATTTT.

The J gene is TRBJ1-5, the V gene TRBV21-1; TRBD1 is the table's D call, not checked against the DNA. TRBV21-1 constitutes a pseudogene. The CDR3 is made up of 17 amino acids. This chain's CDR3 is CASSRAGTGGFIQPQHF. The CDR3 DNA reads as TGTGCCAGCAGCAGAGCCGGGACAGGGGGCTTTATTCAGCCCCAGCATTTT.

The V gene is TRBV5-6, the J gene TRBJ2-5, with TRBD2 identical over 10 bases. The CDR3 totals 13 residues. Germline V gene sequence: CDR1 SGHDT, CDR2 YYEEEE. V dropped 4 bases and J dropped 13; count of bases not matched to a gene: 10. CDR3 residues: CASSTGTSVERYF. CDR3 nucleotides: TGTGCCAGCAGCACCGGGACTAGCGTGGAGAGGTACTTC.

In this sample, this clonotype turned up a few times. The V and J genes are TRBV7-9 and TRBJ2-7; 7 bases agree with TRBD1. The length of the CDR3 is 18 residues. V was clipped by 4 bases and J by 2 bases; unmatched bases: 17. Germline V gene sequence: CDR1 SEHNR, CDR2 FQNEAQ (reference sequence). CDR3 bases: TGTGCCAGCAGCTCTCGCTTAGGAGAAGGGACAGTCCCCTACGAGCAGTACTTC. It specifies CASSSRLGEGTVPYEQYF.

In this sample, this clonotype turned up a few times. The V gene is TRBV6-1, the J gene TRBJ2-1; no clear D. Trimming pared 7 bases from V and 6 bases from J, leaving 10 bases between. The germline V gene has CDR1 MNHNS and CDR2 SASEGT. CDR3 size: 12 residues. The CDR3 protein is CASNTRVNEQFF. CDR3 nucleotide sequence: TGTGCCAGCAACACTCGTGTCAATGAGCAGTTCTTC.

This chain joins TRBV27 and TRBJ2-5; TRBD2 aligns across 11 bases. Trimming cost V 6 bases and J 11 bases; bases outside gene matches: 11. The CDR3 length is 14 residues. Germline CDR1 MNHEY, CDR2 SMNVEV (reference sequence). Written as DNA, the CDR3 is TGTGCCAGCAGCGGACTAGCGGGTCCATTTGAGCAGTACTTC. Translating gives CASSGLAGPFEQYF.

The CDR3, as DNA: TGTGCCAGCAACTGGGGGCAGGGCGAGTCACCCCTCCACTTT. Translation gives CASNWGQGESPLHF. The chain carries TRBV11-2 and TRBJ1-6, with a tentative D call TRBD1 (6 bases). Between the trimmed V and J ends, which lost 7 bases and 10 bases, there was a span of 17 bases. This CDR3 spans 14 amino acids. Germline V gives CDR1 SGHAT, CDR2 FQNNGV.

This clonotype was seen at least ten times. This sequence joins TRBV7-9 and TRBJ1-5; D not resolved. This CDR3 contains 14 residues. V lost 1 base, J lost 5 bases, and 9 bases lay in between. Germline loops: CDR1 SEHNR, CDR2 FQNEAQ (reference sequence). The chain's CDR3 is CASSLVSQHQPQHF. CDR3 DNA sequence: TGTGCCAGCAGCTTAGTGAGCCAGCATCAGCCCCAGCATTTT.

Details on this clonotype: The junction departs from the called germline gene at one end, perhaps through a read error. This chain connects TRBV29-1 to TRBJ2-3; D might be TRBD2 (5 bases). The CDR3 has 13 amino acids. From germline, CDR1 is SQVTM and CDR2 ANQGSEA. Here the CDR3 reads CSVDHGGTDTQYF. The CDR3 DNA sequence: TGTAGCGTTGACCATGGGGGCACAGATACGCAGTATTTT.

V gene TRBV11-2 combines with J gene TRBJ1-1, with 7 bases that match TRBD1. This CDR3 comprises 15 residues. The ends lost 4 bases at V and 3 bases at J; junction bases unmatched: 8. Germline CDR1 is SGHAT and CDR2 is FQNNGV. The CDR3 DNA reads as TGTGCCAGCAGCTCGTTCTCCACAGGGGACACTGAAGCTTTCTTT. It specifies CASSSFSTGDTEAFF.

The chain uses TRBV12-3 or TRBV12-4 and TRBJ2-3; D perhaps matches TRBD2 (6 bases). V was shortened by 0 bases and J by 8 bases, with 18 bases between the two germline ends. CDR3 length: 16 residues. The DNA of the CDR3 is TGTGCCAGCAGTTTAGCTGGCGGGATCCCGGGTCGTACGCAGTATTTT. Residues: CASSLAGGIPGRTQYF.

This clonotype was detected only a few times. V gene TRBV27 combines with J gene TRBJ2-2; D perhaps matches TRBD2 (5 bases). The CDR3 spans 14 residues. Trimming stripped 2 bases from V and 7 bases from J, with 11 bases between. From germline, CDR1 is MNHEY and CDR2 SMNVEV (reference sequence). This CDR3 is CASSLGTGIGELFF. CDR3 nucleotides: TGTGCCAGCAGTTTAGGCACGGGAATCGGGGAGCTGTTTTTT.

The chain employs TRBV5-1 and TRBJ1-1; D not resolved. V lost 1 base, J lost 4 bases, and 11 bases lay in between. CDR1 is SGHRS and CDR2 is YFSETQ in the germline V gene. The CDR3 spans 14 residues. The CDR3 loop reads CASSLTPSGTEAFF. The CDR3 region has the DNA TGCGCCAGCAGCTTGACACCTTCGGGCACTGAAGCTTTCTTT.

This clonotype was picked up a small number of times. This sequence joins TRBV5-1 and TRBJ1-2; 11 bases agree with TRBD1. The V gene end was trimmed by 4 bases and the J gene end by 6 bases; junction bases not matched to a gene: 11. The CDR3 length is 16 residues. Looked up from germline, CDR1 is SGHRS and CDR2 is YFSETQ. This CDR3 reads CASSAGRDRGRDGYTF. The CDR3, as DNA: TGCGCCAGCAGCGCCGGCCGGGACAGGGGGAGAGATGGCTACACCTTC.

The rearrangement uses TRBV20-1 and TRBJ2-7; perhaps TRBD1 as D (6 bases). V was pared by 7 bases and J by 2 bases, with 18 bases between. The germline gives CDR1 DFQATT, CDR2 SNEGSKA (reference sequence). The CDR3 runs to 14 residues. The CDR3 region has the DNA TGCAGTGTTAGGCTCTCAGGGACAACCTACGAGCAGTACTTC. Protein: CSVRLSGTTYEQYF.

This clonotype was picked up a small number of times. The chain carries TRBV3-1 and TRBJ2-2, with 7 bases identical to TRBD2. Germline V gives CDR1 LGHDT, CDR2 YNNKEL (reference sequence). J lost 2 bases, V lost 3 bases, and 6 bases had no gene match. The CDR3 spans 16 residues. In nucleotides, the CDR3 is TGTGCCAGCAGCCAGGGGGACTACATAAACACCGGGGAGCTGTTTTTT. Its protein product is CASSQGDYINTGELFF. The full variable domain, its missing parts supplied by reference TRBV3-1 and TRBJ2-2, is DTAVSQTPKYLVTQMGNDKSIKCEQNLGHDTMYWYKQDSKKFLKIMFSYNNKELIINETVPNRFSPKSPDKAHLNLHINSLELGDSAVYFCASSQGDYINTGELFFGEGSRLTVL.

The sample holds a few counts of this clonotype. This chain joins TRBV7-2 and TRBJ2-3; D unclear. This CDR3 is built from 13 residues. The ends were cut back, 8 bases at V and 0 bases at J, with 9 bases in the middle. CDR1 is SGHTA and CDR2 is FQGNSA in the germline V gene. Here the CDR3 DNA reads TGTGCCAGCGGCCAGCGAAGCACAGATACGCAGTATTTT. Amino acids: CASGQRSTDTQYF. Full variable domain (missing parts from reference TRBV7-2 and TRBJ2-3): GAGVSQSPSNKVTEKGKDVELRCDPISGHTALYWYRQSLGQGLEFLIYFQGNSAPDKSGLPSDRFSAERTGGSVSTLTIQRTQQEDSAVYLCASGQRSTDTQYFGPGTRLTVL.

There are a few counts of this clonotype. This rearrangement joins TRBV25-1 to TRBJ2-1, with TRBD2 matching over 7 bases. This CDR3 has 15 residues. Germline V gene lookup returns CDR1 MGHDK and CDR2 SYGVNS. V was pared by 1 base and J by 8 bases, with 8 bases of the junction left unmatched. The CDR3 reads CASSEWGGTRDEQFF. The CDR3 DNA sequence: TGTGCCAGCAGTGAATGGGGGGGGACTCGGGATGAGCAGTTCTTC.

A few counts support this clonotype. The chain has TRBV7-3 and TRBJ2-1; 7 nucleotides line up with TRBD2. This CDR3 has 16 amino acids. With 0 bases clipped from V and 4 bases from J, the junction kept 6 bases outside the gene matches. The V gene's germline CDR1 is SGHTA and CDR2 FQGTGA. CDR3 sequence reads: CASSLTGGGDYNEQFF. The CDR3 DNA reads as TGTGCCAGCAGCTTAACGGGGGGAGGGGATTACAATGAGCAGTTCTTC.

The CDR3 DNA is TGCGCCAGCGTTGCGGGGCTGGGCCCCCAAGAGACCCAGTACTTC. This translates into CASVAGLGPQETQYF. The chain joins TRBV5-1 to TRBJ2-5, with a weak D call TRBD2 (6 bases). Per germline, CDR1 SGHRS and CDR2 YFSETQ. The CDR3 extends over 15 amino acids. Trimming left V 7 bases short and J 1 base short, with 17 bases between. The variable domain in full, with the rest retrieved from reference TRBV5-1 and TRBJ2-5, is KAGVTQTPRYLIKTRGQQVTLSCSPISGHRSVSWYQQTPGQGLQFLFEYFSETQRNKGNFPGRFSGRQFSNSRSEMNVSTLELGDSALYLCASVAGLGPQETQYFGPGTRLLVL.

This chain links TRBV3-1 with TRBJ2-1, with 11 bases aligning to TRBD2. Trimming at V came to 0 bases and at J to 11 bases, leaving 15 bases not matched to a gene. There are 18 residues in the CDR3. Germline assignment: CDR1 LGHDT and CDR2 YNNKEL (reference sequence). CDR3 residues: CASSQDVRLAGQKGQQFF. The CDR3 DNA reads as TGTGCCAGCAGCCAAGATGTCCGACTAGCGGGACAGAAAGGGCAGCAGTTCTTC.

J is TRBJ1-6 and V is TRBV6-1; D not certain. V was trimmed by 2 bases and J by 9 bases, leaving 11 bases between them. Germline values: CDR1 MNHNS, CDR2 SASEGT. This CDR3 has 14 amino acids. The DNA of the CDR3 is TGTGCCAGCAGTGAACTAGGTATTACTTCACCCCTCCACTTT. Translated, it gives CASSELGITSPLHF.

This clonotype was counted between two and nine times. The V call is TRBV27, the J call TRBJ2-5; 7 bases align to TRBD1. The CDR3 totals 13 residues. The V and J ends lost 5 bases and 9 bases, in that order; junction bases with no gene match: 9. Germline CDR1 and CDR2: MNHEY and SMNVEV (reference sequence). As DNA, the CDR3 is TGTGCCAGCAGTCCGGGACAGTCGATGGCCCAGTACTTC. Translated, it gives CASSPGQSMAQYF.

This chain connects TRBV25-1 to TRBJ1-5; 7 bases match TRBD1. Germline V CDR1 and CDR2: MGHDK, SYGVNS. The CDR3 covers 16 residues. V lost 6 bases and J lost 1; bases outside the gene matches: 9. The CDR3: CASSPEGAVSNQPQHF. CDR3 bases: TGTGCCAGCAGCCCGGAGGGGGCAGTAAGCAATCAGCCCCAGCATTTT.